Shown below are 11 T cell receptor beta chains from a single sample sequenced in a study of T cells after yellow fever vaccination. MiXCR, applied by TCRdb to the 5' RACE reads, yields one record per CDR3 protein. The sample lists some 250,000 distinct CDR3 sequences, 6.9% occurring once. The sample here was CD4+ T cells sorted from PBMCs, taken 15 days after the yellow fever booster vaccination. The receptor set was obtained from a young man who received the YFV17D yellow fever vaccine.

This clonotype was detected ten times or more. V and J are TRBV15 and TRBJ2-1, with 7 bases aligning to TRBD1. The CDR3 sequence is 16 residues long. The germline V gene encodes CDR1 LNHNV and CDR2 YYDKDF (reference sequence). V was pared by 2 bases and J by 0 bases, with 4 bases of the junction left unmatched. The CDR3 here is CATSRRTGNSYNEQFF. CDR3 DNA sequence: TGTGCCACCAGCAGAAGGACAGGAAACTCCTACAATGAGCAGTTCTTC. The complete variable domain, with remaining parts taken from reference TRBV15 and TRBJ2-1, reads DAMVIQNPRYQVTQFGKPVTLSCSQTLNHNVMYWYQQKSSQAPKLLFHYYDKDFNNEADTPDNFQSRRPNTSFCFLDIRSPGLGDTAMYLCATSRRTGNSYNEQFFGPGTRLTVL.

The chain links TRBV6-5 to TRBJ1-1, with a weak D call TRBD1 (5 bases). From germline, CDR1 is MNHEY and CDR2 SVGAGI. This CDR3 is 14 amino acids long. Trimming took off 4 bases at V and 10 bases at J, with 19 bases between the two ends. CDR3 nucleotides: TGTGCCAGCAGTTCTCACGGGCGGGGGGAAGGAGCTTTCTTT. This encodes CASSSHGRGEGAFF.

For this clonotype: A much larger clone differs by one base, so this may be a read error. The J gene is TRBJ1-2, the V gene TRBV6-2 or TRBV6-3, with D uncertain. The CDR3 covers 13 residues. The germline gives CDR1 MNHEY, CDR2 SVGEGT. The V gene lost 6 bases and the J gene lost 5 bases, with 13 bases spanning the gap. The CDR3 spells CASSPAVKYGYTF. The CDR3 DNA reads TGTGCCAGCAGCCCGGCCGTTAAATATGGCTACACCTTC.

J is TRBJ2-7 and V is TRBV7-9; D unclear. The CDR3 is 14 residues long. Trimming cost V 1 base and J 3 bases, with 10 bases left between them. Germline CDR1 and CDR2: SEHNR and FQNEAQ (reference sequence). CDR3 sequence reads: CASSLVGEVYEQYF. The CDR3 DNA reads TGTGCCAGCAGCTTAGTTGGGGAAGTCTACGAGCAGTACTTC.

The rearrangement links TRBV6-5 to TRBJ2-7; tentative D call: TRBD2 (6 bases). CDR1 and CDR2 (germline): MNHEY, SVGAGI. V was cut by 4 bases and J by 5 bases, with 15 bases left in between. The length of the CDR3 is 14 residues. This CDR3 is CASSLGGVADEQYF. The DNA for the CDR3 is TGTGCCAGCAGTTTGGGGGGAGTAGCGGACGAGCAGTACTTC.

Many counts were recorded for this clonotype. The chain links TRBV6-1 to TRBJ2-3; no definite D call. Germline CDR1 is MNHNS and CDR2 is SASEGT. V gave up 6 bases and J gave up 3 bases, with 13 bases separating them. The CDR3 runs to 14 residues. CDR3 sequence reads: CASSGSFGTDTQYF. DNA of the CDR3: TGTGCCAGCAGCGGATCTTTTGGGACAGATACGCAGTATTTT.

This chain joins TRBV4-2 and TRBJ2-7; weak D call: TRBD1 (6 bases). CDR1 and CDR2 (germline): LGHNA, YNFKEQ. V lost 10 bases to trimming and J lost 0 bases, with 10 bases between them. The length of the CDR3 is 12 residues. The CDR3 loop reads CATADSSYEQYF. The DNA for the CDR3 is TGTGCCACCGCGGACAGCTCCTACGAGCAGTACTTC.

This clonotype was picked up a small number of times. The chain uses TRBV30 and TRBJ2-7, with a possible D match to TRBD1 (6 bases). This CDR3 contains 16 residues. Germline V CDR1 and CDR2: GTSNPN, SVGIG (reference sequence). Trimming left V 2 bases short and J 3 bases short, with 20 bases between. The DNA for the CDR3 is TGTGCCTGGAGTCCAGATTGGCCACAGGGCTTCTACGAGCAGTACTTC. It translates to CAWSPDWPQGFYEQYF.

This clonotype has just a few counts. This chain connects TRBV5-6 to TRBJ2-2; the D gene is possibly TRBD2 (5 bases). The V and J ends lost 2 bases and 4 bases respectively, with 12 bases between them. Germline loops: CDR1 SGHDT, CDR2 YYEEEE. This CDR3 is 15 amino acids long. DNA of the CDR3: TGTGCCAGCAGCTTTGGGAGAACGAGCACCGGGGAGCTGTTTTTT. This gives the protein CASSFGRTSTGELFF.

The chain recombines TRBV6-5 with TRBJ2-7, with 11 bases that match TRBD2. Trimming cost V 2 bases and J 0 bases; bases outside gene matches: 6. The CDR3 spans 17 residues. Germline CDR1 MNHEY, CDR2 SVGAGI. CDR3 residues: CASSYTTSGVSSYEQYF. The CDR3, as DNA: TGTGCCAGCAGTTACACGACTAGCGGGGTTAGCTCCTACGAGCAGTACTTC.

This clonotype was seen a few times. The chain employs TRBV3-1 and TRBJ2-7, with D tentatively TRBD1 (5 bases). This CDR3 contains 15 residues. The germline CDR1 and CDR2 sequences are LGHDT and YNNKEL (reference sequence). Trimming took off 1 base at V and 5 bases at J, with 15 bases between the two ends. DNA for the CDR3: TGTGCCAGCAGCCAAGCCCCCCCGGCAGGGAACGAGCAGTACTTC. Amino acid sequence: CASSQAPPAGNEQYF.